The 27 T cell receptor beta chains below were found in one sample sequenced in a study of blood T cell repertoires in COVID-19. The table came from immunoSEQ multiplex PCR; TCRdb's copy has only in-frame clones and leaves some out. The sample lists 50,000 to 85,000 clones, roughly 82% occurring once. Source material: peripheral blood. Every receptor here comes from a man aged 55-75 years with acute or convalescent COVID-19.

This clone appeared once. The V gene is TRBV5-1, the J gene TRBJ1-2; 8 bases line up with TRBD1. The V segment lost 2 bases and the J segment 3 bases; nucleotides outside the gene matches: 3. CDR3 length equals 14 residues. CDR1 is SGHRS, CDR2 YFSETQ, per germline. The CDR3 here is CASSLPQGDYGYTF. CDR3 coding DNA: TGCGCCAGCAGCTTACCACAGGGGGACTATGGCTACACCTTC.

The gene calls are TRBV7-9 and TRBJ1-1; D is unresolved. V was pared by 4 bases and J by 6 bases, with 9 bases between. This CDR3 spans 12 amino acids. Looked up from germline, CDR1 is SEHNR and CDR2 is FQNEAQ (reference sequence). CDR3 DNA sequence: TGTGCCAGCAGCTCACTGTCCTCTGAAGCTTTCTTT. It codes for CASSSLSSEAFF.

Here the CDR3 DNA reads TGTGCCAGCAGCTTAAGGACAGGTCGGGAGCAGTACTTC. It yields the protein CASSLRTGREQYF. V and J are TRBV5-6 and TRBJ2-7; 7 nucleotides agree with TRBD1. With V trimmed by 2 bases and J by 7 bases, 6 bases remained unmatched. The CDR3 has 13 residues. Germline V gene lookup returns CDR1 SGHDT and CDR2 YYEEEE.

The J gene is TRBJ2-5, the V gene TRBV28; 7 positions match TRBD1. V lost 4 bases, J lost 4 bases, and 9 bases stayed unmatched. CDR1 is MDHEN, CDR2 SYDVKM, per germline. CDR3 size: 15 residues. The CDR3 here is CASSSTDRVPETQYF. The DNA of the CDR3 is TGTGCCAGCAGTTCAACCGACAGGGTCCCAGAGACCCAGTACTTC.

The chain has TRBV27 and TRBJ1-6; TRBD1 is a possible D gene (6 bases). Germline V gives CDR1 MNHEY, CDR2 SMNVEV (reference sequence). V lost 6 bases and J 10 bases, leaving 16 bases between the germline ends. The CDR3 is made up of 14 amino acids. In DNA, the CDR3 is TGTGCCAGCAGCCTTAGGGGGGGCGGATCACCCCTCCACTTT. Translation: CASSLRGGGSPLHF.

This clone has just a few counts. J is TRBJ2-1 and V is TRBV5-1, with 7 positions matching TRBD2. V lost 4 bases, J lost 6 bases, and 10 bases stayed unmatched. This CDR3 comprises 15 residues. The germline gives CDR1 SGHRS, CDR2 YFSETQ. The CDR3 reads CASSPRGDLPNEQFF. Here the CDR3 DNA reads TGCGCCAGCAGCCCTCGGGGGGACTTGCCCAATGAGCAGTTCTTC.

This chain connects TRBV5-5 to TRBJ2-5, with D uncertain. Trimming removed 3 bases from V and 5 bases from J, with 17 bases in between. The germline V gene encodes CDR1 SGHKS and CDR2 YYEKEE (reference sequence). The CDR3 loop spans 15 amino acids. In DNA form, the CDR3 reads TGTGCCAGCAGCTGGCGGTCACCCGGGTGGGAGACCCAGTACTTC. It yields the protein CASSWRSPGWETQYF.

The chain employs TRBV18 and TRBJ1-5; a weak D match, TRBD1 (6 bases). CDR3 length: 16 residues. CDR1 and CDR2 from the germline V gene are KGHSH and LQKENI. With 3 bases removed from V and 0 bases from J, the gap between germline ends came to 12 bases. The CDR3 nucleotides read TGTGCCAGCTCACCGGTTCAGGGGAATAGCAATCAGCCCCAGCATTTT. This gives the protein CASSPVQGNSNQPQHF.

This clone has more than one count but fewer than ten. This rearrangement joins TRBV6-2 or TRBV6-3 to TRBJ2-6; D gene uncertain. The CDR3 contains 16 residues. The V gene's germline CDR1 is MNHEY and CDR2 SVGEGT. The V end was cut by 5 bases, the J end by 4 bases, with 15 bases between. CDR3 DNA sequence: TGTGCCAGCAGTCTCCCACCCGCTACCGGGGCCAACGTCCTGACTTTC. This translates into CASSLPPATGANVLTF.

The chain has TRBV6-2 or TRBV6-3 and TRBJ1-2; 8 nucleotides match TRBD1. CDR1 is MNHEY and CDR2 is SVGEGT in the germline V gene. The CDR3 contains 14 residues. Unmatched junction bases numbered 10, after V lost 5 bases and J lost 8 bases. The CDR3, as DNA: TGTGCCAGCAGTGACGGACAGGGTCTTGGAGGCTACACCTTC. This encodes CASSDGQGLGGYTF.

CDR3 protein: CASSVSGYSYNEQFF. DNA for the CDR3: TGTGCCAGCAGCGTATCAGGCTACTCCTACAATGAGCAGTTCTTC. This chain joins TRBV9 and TRBJ2-1, with D unclear. The CDR3 is 15 amino acids. Germline V CDR1 and CDR2: SGDLS, YYNGEE. V lost 1 base and J lost 0, with 8 bases in between.

This clone was seen once. The chain is built from TRBV7-5 and TRBJ1-1; TRBD1 is the table's D call, not checked against the DNA. TRBV7-5 is reported as a pseudogene. The CDR3 has 14 residues. The CDR3, as DNA: TGTGTCAGAAGCTTAGCTCCGGGACAGGGTCGAGCTTTCTTT. Its protein product is CVRSLAPGQGRAFF.

This chain links TRBV11-2 with TRBJ1-6, with 8 bases lining up with TRBD1. The CDR3 has 15 amino acids. Germline loops: CDR1 SGHAT, CDR2 FQNNGV. With 1 base clipped from V and 12 bases from J, the junction kept 8 bases outside the gene matches. The CDR3 region has the DNA TGTGCCAGCAGCTTAGGACAGGGGCTCCAGGGACCCCTCCACTTT. Protein product: CASSLGQGLQGPLHF.

The V and J genes are TRBV9 and TRBJ2-3; 12 nucleotides match TRBD2. The CDR3 consists of 17 residues. V shed 2 bases, J shed 2 bases, and the junction held 6 bases outside the gene matches. The germline gives CDR1 SGDLS, CDR2 YYNGEE. CDR3 DNA sequence: TGTGCCAGCAGCGTTCCCGCTAGCGGGGGGGACACAGATACGCAGTATTTT. Translation gives CASSVPASGGDTDTQYF.

This clone occurred once. The V gene is TRBV19, the J gene TRBJ1-4; 8 positions agree with TRBD1. CDR1 is LNHDA, CDR2 SQIVND, per germline (reference sequence). The CDR3 totals 16 residues. V gave up 4 bases and J gave up 1 base; unmatched junction bases: 5. The CDR3 loop reads CASSTSGTGTNEKLFF. As DNA, the CDR3 is TGTGCCAGTAGTACGAGTGGGACAGGAACTAATGAAAAACTGTTTTTT.

V usage is TRBV6-5 and J usage is TRBJ2-2, with a possible D match to TRBD1 (5 bases). Germline CDR1 and CDR2: MNHEY and SVGAGI. V was clipped by 2 bases and J by 0 bases, with 7 bases between them. This CDR3 region has 15 residues. The CDR3 sequence: CASSYRGSNTGELFF. The CDR3 DNA sequence: TGTGCCAGCAGTTACAGGGGCTCGAACACCGGGGAGCTGTTTTTT.

The chain joins TRBV25-1 to TRBJ2-3, with a tentative D call TRBD2 (7 bases). V lost 3 bases to trimming and J lost 5 bases, with 21 bases between them. Germline V gene lookup returns CDR1 MGHDK and CDR2 SYGVNS. The CDR3 is 17 residues long. The DNA for the CDR3 is TGTGCCAGCAGTGACCTAGGGGGGGCGGGAAACCTAGATACGCAGTATTTT. It is translated as CASSDLGGAGNLDTQYF.

The CDR3 DNA follows: TGTGCCAGCAGCCGGGACTTCACAGATACGCAGTATTTT. As protein: CASSRDFTDTQYF. V and J are TRBV12-3 or TRBV12-4 and TRBJ2-3; possibly TRBD2 for D (6 bases). The V and J ends lost 6 bases and 2 bases respectively, with 9 bases between them. This CDR3 has 13 amino acids.

J is TRBJ1-3 and V is TRBV3-1 (or the pseudogene TRBV3-2); D is unclear. Germline loops: CDR1 LGHDT, CDR2 YNNKEL (reference sequence). CDR3 length: 13 residues. V was cut by 9 bases and J by 0 bases, with 9 bases left in between. CDR3 bases: TGTGCCAGTACACCAAGCTCTGGAAACACCATATATTTT. This gives the protein CASTPSSGNTIYF.

This clone was counted only a few times. The rearrangement uses TRBV7-8 and TRBJ2-3; D might be TRBD2 (6 bases). The CDR3 loop spans 14 amino acids. Germline CDR1 reads SGHVS; CDR2 reads FQNEAQ. Trimming took off 5 bases at V and 2 bases at J, with 11 bases between the two ends. This chain's CDR3 is CASSAGTLTDTQYF. For the CDR3, the DNA is TGTGCCAGCAGCGCCGGGACTCTCACAGATACGCAGTATTTT.

The genes are TRBV7-9 and TRBJ1-1; D may be TRBD1 (6 bases). The CDR3 has 14 amino acids. V lost 6 bases and J lost 0, with 11 bases in between. Germline values: CDR1 SEHNR, CDR2 FQNEAQ (reference sequence). CDR3 nucleotides: TGTGCCAGCAGTTTACCAGGGGTGAACACTGAAGCTTTCTTT. It is translated as CASSLPGVNTEAFF.

J is TRBJ1-6 and V is TRBV11-3; 10 positions match TRBD1. V shed 6 bases, J shed 7 bases, and the junction held 6 bases outside the gene matches. Per germline, CDR1 SGHNT and CDR2 YENEEA. The CDR3 loop spans 15 amino acids. DNA for the CDR3: TGTGCCAGCAGTCTCGGACAGGGGGGGAATTCACCCCTCCACTTT. Translated: CASSLGQGGNSPLHF.

The rearrangement links TRBV5-4 to TRBJ2-7; 8 bases are shared with TRBD1. Germline lookup yields CDR1 SGHNT and CDR2 YYREEE (reference sequence). CDR3 length: 14 residues. The trim removed 0 bases at V and 3 bases at J, leaving 2 bases unmatched. The CDR3 region has the DNA TGTGCCAGCAGCTTGGGGACAGGGCACTACGAGCAGTACTTC. Protein product: CASSLGTGHYEQYF.

This chain uses TRBV4-3 with TRBJ2-5, with no clear D. CDR1 is LGHNA, CDR2 YSLEER, per germline. The ends were cut back, 0 bases at V and 5 bases at J, with 13 bases in the middle. The CDR3 consists of 15 residues. The CDR3 region is CASSQESSPRETQYF. CDR3 in DNA: TGCGCCAGCAGCCAAGAATCCTCCCCTAGGGAGACCCAGTACTTC.

The chain uses TRBV19 and TRBJ2-1, with 10 nucleotides matching TRBD1. Germline CDR1 LNHDA, CDR2 SQIVND (reference sequence). Germline trimming cut 8 bases from V and 8 bases from J; bases unmatched to any gene: 6. The CDR3 consists of 13 residues. CDR3 sequence: CASAKTGGDEQFF. CDR3 DNA: TGTGCCAGTGCCAAGACAGGGGGCGATGAGCAGTTCTTC. Filled out from reference TRBV19 and TRBJ2-1, the complete variable domain reads DGGITQSPKYLFRKEGQNVTLSCEQNLNHDAMYWYRQDPGQGLRLIYYSQIVNDFQKGDIAEGYSVSREKKESFPLTVTSAQKNPTAFYLCASAKTGGDEQFFGPGTRLTVL.

The rearrangement uses TRBV2 and TRBJ1-5; 7 nucleotides line up with TRBD1. V gave up 3 bases and J gave up 3 bases; unmatched junction bases: 5. CDR3 length: 15 residues. Per the germline V gene, CDR1 is SNHLY and CDR2 is FYNNEI. In DNA, the CDR3 is TGTGCCAGCAGTGAGAGGGACAGAATCAATCAGCCCCAGCATTTT. This encodes CASSERDRINQPQHF.

The gene calls are TRBV3-1 (or the pseudogene TRBV3-2) and TRBJ1-1; TRBD1 matches 8 bases. This CDR3 comprises 15 residues. CDR1 LGHDT and CDR2 YNNKEL come from the germline V gene (reference sequence). The trim removed 6 bases at V and 1 base at J, leaving 7 bases unmatched. CDR3 sequence (DNA): TGTGCCAGCAGGATAAGGACAGGGAAGAACACTGAAGCTTTCTTT. Translated: CASRIRTGKNTEAFF.